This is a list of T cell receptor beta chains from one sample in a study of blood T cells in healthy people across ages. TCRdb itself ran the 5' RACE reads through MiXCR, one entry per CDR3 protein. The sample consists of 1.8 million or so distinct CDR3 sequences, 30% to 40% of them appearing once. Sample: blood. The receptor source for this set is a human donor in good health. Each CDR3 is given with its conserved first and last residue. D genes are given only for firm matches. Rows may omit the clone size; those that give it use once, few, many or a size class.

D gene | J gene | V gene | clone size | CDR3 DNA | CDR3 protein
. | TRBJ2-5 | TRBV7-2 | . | TGTGCCAGCAGCTACGGCGGAGGAGGGGGAGAGACCCAGTACTTC | CASSYGGGGGETQYF
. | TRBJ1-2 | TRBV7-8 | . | TGTGCCAGCAGCTTAGGGCCAGGATTAACCTATGGCTACACCTTC | CASSLGPGLTYGYTF
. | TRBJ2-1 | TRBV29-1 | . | TGCAGCGTTGAAGACGCTAATGAGCAGTTCTTC | CSVEDANEQFF
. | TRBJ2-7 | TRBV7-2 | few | TGTGCCAGCAGCTTAGCGTGGAGTTCCGAGCAGTACTTC | CASSLAWSSEQYF
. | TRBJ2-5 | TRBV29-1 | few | TGCAGTGTGTCGGCCGAGGGGGAGACCCAGTACTTC | CSVSAEGETQYF
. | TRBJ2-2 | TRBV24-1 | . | TGTGCCACCCACCAACCTTACACCGGGGAGCTGTTTTTT | CATHQPYTGELFF
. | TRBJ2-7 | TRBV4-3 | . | TGCGCCAGCAGCCAAGATGCCCTTTCCTACGAGCAGTACTTC | CASSQDALSYEQYF
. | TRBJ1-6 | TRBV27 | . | TGTGCCAGCAGTTTATATCGAGGGAATTCACCCCTCCACTTT | CASSLYRGNSPLHF
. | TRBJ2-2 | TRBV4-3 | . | TGCGCCAGCAGCCAGTTCATAGGGGTTACCGGGGAGCTGTTTTTT | CASSQFIGVTGELFF
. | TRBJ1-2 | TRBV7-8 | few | TGTGCCAGCAGCTTACCAACTTCCCGAGAGAATAACTATGGCTACACCTTC | CASSLPTSRENNYGYTF
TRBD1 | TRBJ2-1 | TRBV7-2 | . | TGTGCCAGCAGCTTAGTGGGACAGGGGCAGTTCTTC | CASSLVGQGQFF
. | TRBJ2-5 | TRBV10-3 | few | TGTGCCATCAGTGAGTCCGTGGGGACCGTTTATGCGCAGTACTTC | CAISESVGTVYAQYF
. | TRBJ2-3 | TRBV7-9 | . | TGTGCCAGCAGCTCGAGGTCGGGAGATACGCAGTATTTT | CASSSRSGDTQYF
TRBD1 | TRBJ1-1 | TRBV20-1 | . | TGCAGTGCTAGAAAGCCGACAGGGGTGAACACTGAAGCTTTCTTT | CSARKPTGVNTEAFF
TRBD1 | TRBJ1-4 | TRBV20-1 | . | TGCAGTGCTCCCAACCCGACAGGGGCAACTAATGAAAAACTGTTTTTT | CSAPNPTGATNEKLFF
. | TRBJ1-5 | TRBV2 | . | TGTGCCAGCAGTGCAATCGGACAGAGCACTCAGCCCCAGCATTTT | CASSAIGQSTQPQHF
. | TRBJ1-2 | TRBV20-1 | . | TGCAGTGCTACCCTTGAGCAAGAGGGTTTTGGAGGCTACACCTTC | CSATLEQEGFGGYTF
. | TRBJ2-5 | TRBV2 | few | TGTGCCAGCAGTGAAACCTCCCCGTCGATAGAGACCCAGTACTTC | CASSETSPSIETQYF
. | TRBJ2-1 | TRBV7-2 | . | TGTGCCAGCAGCTTTGACGCCCGGACGGGTCTATACAATGAGCAGTTCTTC | CASSFDARTGLYNEQFF
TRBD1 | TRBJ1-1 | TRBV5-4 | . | TGTGCCAGCAGCTTCAGGACAGGGGGTGTATGGACTGAAGCTTTCTTT | CASSFRTGGVWTEAFF
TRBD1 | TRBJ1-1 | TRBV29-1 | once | TGCAGCGTTGAACTTAGGACAGGGGGTGAAGCTTTCTTT | CSVELRTGGEAFF
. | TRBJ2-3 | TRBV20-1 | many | TGCACATCGGCGGGCGGGGGCACAGATACGCAGTATTTT | CTSAGGGTDTQYF
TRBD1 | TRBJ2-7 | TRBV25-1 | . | TGTGCCAGCAGTGAAGAGGAAACAGGGGGTGCCCAGTACTTC | CASSEEETGGAQYF
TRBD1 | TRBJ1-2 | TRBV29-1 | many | TGCAGCGTTGCTGGACAGGGGGTTCATGGCTACACCTTC | CSVAGQGVHGYTF
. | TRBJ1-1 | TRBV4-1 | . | TGCGCCAGCAGCCATATAACGGGACTCAAGAACACTGAAGCTTTCTTT | CASSHITGLKNTEAFF
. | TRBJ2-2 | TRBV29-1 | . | TGCAGCGTCGTACTTCAGGGTAGCGAGACCGGGGAGCTGTTTTTT | CSVVLQGSETGELFF
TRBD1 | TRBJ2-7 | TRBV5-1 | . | TGCGCCAGCAGCTTTGGAGAATCAGGGGGTTACTACGAGCAGTACTTC | CASSFGESGGYYEQYF
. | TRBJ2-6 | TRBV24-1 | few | TGTGCCACTAGTGGAACAGGGACCTCTGGGGCCAACGTCCTGACTTTC | CATSGTGTSGANVLTF
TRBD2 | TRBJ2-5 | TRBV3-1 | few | TGTGCCAGCAGCCAAGATCGCGGGAGTAGAGGAGAGACCCAGTACTTC | CASSQDRGSRGETQYF
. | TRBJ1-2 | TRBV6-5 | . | TGTGCCAGCAGCCGACAGGTTTCCAACTATGGCTACACCTTC | CASSRQVSNYGYTF
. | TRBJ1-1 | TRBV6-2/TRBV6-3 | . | TGTGCCAGCAGTTACTATCTCGGGAGCACTGAAGCTTTCTTT | CASSYYLGSTEAFF
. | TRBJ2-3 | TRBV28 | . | TGTGCCAGCAGTCTTACCCCGGGTTCAACCACAGATACGCAGTATTTT | CASSLTPGSTTDTQYF
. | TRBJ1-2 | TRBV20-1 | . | TGCAGTGCTAAGGGCCGGGACACAAATAACTATGGCTGCACCTTC | CSAKGRDTNNYGCTF
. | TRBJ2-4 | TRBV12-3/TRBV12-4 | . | TGTGCCAGCAGCCCGGGACCTCCAAACATTCAGTACTTC | CASSPGPPNIQYF
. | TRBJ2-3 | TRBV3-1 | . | TGTGCCAGCAGCCAAGATAAGCGAACGCAGTATTTT | CASSQDKRTQYF
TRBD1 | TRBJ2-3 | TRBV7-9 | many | TGTGCCAGCAGCTCACAGGGGGCCACCCCTGGGGATACGCAGTATTTT | CASSSQGATPGDTQYF
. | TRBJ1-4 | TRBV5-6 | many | TGTGCCAGCAAAGACGGGACTCCGGGCACTAATGAAAAACTGTTTTTT | CASKDGTPGTNEKLFF